This T cell receptor (beta chain) was documented in a study of cytomegalovirus exposure and HLA in healthy donors. Findings and limits, study-wide: The study labeled more than 150 TCR beta chains cytomegalovirus-associated.

Produced via immunoSEQ multiplex PCR; TCRdb's table is partial and in-frame only. Among roughly 52,000 clones listed, approximately 88% were seen once. CDR3 size: 16 residues. Germline loops: CDR1 MDHEN, CDR2 SYDVKM. Trimming pared 2 bases from V and 5 bases from J, leaving 16 bases between. A word on this clone: Its specificity is unknown.

The gene calls are TRBV28 and TRBJ1-5, with D possibly matching TRBD1 (5 bases). The receptor comes from a woman aged 30 to 39 in good health and CMV-seronegative. Specimen: PBMCs. CDR3: CASSLEAWGDHQPQHF. For the CDR3, the DNA is TGTGCCAGCAGTTTAGAGGCCTGGGGGGATCATCAGCCCCAGCATTTT. Using reference TRBV28 and TRBJ1-5 for the parts outside the CDR3, the full variable domain is DVKVTQSSRYLVKRTGEKVFLECVQDMDHENMFWYRQDPGLGLRLIYFSYDVKMKEKGDIPEGYSVSREKKERFSLILESASTNQTSMYLCASSLEAWGDHQPQHFGDGTRLSIL.